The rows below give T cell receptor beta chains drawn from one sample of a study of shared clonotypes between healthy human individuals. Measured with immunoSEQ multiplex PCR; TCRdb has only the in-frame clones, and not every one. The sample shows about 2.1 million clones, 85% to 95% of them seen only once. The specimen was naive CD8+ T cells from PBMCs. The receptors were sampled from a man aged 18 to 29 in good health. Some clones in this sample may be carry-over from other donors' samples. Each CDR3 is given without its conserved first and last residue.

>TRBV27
ASSRLRLAGANVYEQY
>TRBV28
ASSFVTDGLAGLETQY
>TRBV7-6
ASSLAQGLEGYT
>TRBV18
ASSPPVAGALPSVGQETQY
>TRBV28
ASSSEPDGAFSNQPQH
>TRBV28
ASSTSGQGSYNEQF
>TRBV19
ASSILEPYNEQF
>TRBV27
ASRAADYGYT
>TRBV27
ASSLYSGVHSYNEQF
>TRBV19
ASSTSALSYEQY
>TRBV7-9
ASSPRSAVNTEAF
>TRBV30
AWSPGTRYGYT
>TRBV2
ASCDTGANYGYT
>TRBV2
ASTSRDFGAQY
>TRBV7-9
ASSLEGGPKSYEQY
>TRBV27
ASSFGTVNQPQH
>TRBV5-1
ASSLNQGNTIY
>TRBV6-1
ASSEGLRDRAGYT
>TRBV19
ASSFGPTYEQY
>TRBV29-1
SARTGSGLGYT
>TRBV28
ASSAPRDTQY
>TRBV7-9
ASSPRIGTSGRDTGELF
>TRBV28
ASSPQDGGHSDTQY
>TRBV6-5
ASSYSVGAQETQY
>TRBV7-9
ASSLLLAGVTDTQY
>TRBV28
ASSPTPSGGRFG
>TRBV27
ASSLVAGPSYEQY
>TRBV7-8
ASSSGRGGVNTGELF
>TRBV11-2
ASSFQDRNTEAF
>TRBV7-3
ASSLTPNTPGDEQF
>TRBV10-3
AISESVGQAKPSRLAGLYEQY
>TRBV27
ASSFQPAGYNEQF
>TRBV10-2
ASTPPGQGNYNEQF
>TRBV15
ATSRGRQGMQPQH
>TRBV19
AISGSGNEQF
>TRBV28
ASTHNTHEQY
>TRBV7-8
ASRGQREGFNEQF
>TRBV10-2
ASSGPQDRVRMNTEAF
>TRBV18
ASSRQGTGDGEAF
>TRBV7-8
ASTTGNEQF